Listed below are T cell receptor beta chains from one sample, sequenced in a study of blood T cell repertoires in COVID-19. The assay was immunoSEQ multiplex PCR, and TCRdb's table has in-frame clones only and misses some. This sample has over 75,000 clones; 89% occur once, and the top ten carry about 5%. The source material was peripheral blood. The origin of the receptors is a woman aged 80 or older with active COVID-19. Each CDR3 is given with its conserved first and last residue. Each record gives: V gene, J gene, CDR3 protein.

V: TRBV7-9
J: TRBJ1-4
CDR3: CASSSPGGRREKLFF

V: TRBV5-6
J: TRBJ2-1
CDR3: CASSSDLEGAYNEQFF

V: TRBV24-1
J: TRBJ2-2
CDR3: CATEGNTGELFF

V: TRBV6-2/TRBV6-3
J: TRBJ1-6
CDR3: CASSSSGTGPFLLHF

V: TRBV7-6
J: TRBJ1-4
CDR3: CASSLVPGQGEKLFF

V: TRBV28
J: TRBJ2-7
CDR3: CASSTRTGLSYEQYF

V: TRBV6-2/TRBV6-3
J: TRBJ2-5
CDR3: CASSYGLRRSRETQYF

V: TRBV28
J: TRBJ2-1
CDR3: CASADGRRTIEQFF

V: TRBV11-2
J: TRBJ2-7
CDR3: CASSRDRQVHYEQYF

V: TRBV6-2/TRBV6-3
J: TRBJ2-3
CDR3: CASSSQSTDTQYF

V: TRBV21-1
J: TRBJ2-5
CDR3: CIGREGYQETQYF

V: TRBV6-5
J: TRBJ2-5
CDR3: CASSYLGGKTQYF

V: TRBV4-3
J: TRBJ1-1
CDR3: CASSRARTVNTEAFF

V: TRBV12-3/TRBV12-4
J: TRBJ2-5
CDR3: CASSLQFTETQYF

V: TRBV9
J: TRBJ1-6
CDR3: CASSGTGEINSPLHF

V: TRBV10-3
J: TRBJ2-5
CDR3: CAISETAGGETQYF

V: TRBV28
J: TRBJ1-5
CDR3: CASSRTGGAQPQHF

V: TRBV6-5
J: TRBJ2-1
CDR3: CASSSPGNEQFF

V: TRBV7-2
J: TRBJ1-1
CDR3: CASAEGAQTEAFF

V: TRBV5-1
J: TRBJ2-3
CDR3: CASSFPSRETDTQYF

V: TRBV3-1/TRBV3-2
J: TRBJ2-7
CDR3: CASSLQGAYEQYF

V: TRBV28
J: TRBJ2-1
CDR3: CASSLVVPLPGGGSYNEQFF

V: TRBV6-5
J: TRBJ2-7
CDR3: CASSTPREQYF

V: TRBV6-2/TRBV6-3
J: TRBJ1-5
CDR3: CASSHYPGTGGNQPQHF

V: TRBV5-1
J: TRBJ2-2
CDR3: CASSMGLAGITGELFF

V: TRBV28
J: TRBJ1-4
CDR3: CASSRPRTGGKLFF

V: TRBV4-1
J: TRBJ2-3
CDR3: CASSQDQSGRGRDTQYF

V: TRBV6-6
J: TRBJ2-2
CDR3: CATRTGLDTGELFF

V: TRBV5-1
J: TRBJ2-5
CDR3: CASPGREGRETQYF

V: TRBV18
J: TRBJ2-1
CDR3: CASSPPSRSDEQFF

V: TRBV7-3
J: TRBJ2-3
CDR3: CASSPGTSGSLTDTQYF

V: TRBV7-2
J: TRBJ1-3
CDR3: CASSRDTGGNTIYF

V: TRBV19
J: TRBJ2-1
CDR3: CASSRRLGTEQFF

V: TRBV7-3
J: TRBJ2-1
CDR3: CASSPPVTGEQFF

V: TRBV7-2
J: TRBJ2-5
CDR3: CASSFVQPQETQYF

V: TRBV10-3
J: TRBJ2-7
CDR3: CAIRSDTTSYEQYF

V: TRBV9
J: TRBJ2-5
CDR3: CASSVGPGGGETQYF